The T cell receptor beta chain described here comes from a study of blood T cell repertoires in COVID-19. Study in general: The United States, Italy and Spain were the sources of the acute and convalescent COVID-19 samples. PBMCs, B-cell-depleted T cells, or T cells were the source of the cDNA or gDNA that made up the material.

Some clones are missing from TCRdb's copy, which holds only in-frame ones; the method was immunoSEQ multiplex PCR. The sample holds approximately 140,000 clones, around 90% seen once. The sample was peripheral blood. The receptor's source is a woman aged 55-69 years with active or convalescent COVID-19.

In DNA, the CDR3 is TGTGCCAGTAGTTTTGGGACTGGGAGCTCTGGGGCCAACGTCCTGACTTTC. Translated, it gives CASSFGTGSSGANVLTF. The rearrangement uses TRBV19 and TRBJ2-6; perhaps TRBD2 as D (6 bases). The CDR3 loop spans 17 amino acids. Germline loops: CDR1 LNHDA, CDR2 SQIVND (reference sequence). V was trimmed by 5 bases and J by 0 bases, leaving 14 bases between them.